This TCR beta chain stems from a study of shared clonotypes between healthy human individuals. About the study: The donor group consisted of a couple of women and three men, aged 18 to 49. Every donor yielded three CD4 naive, three CD4 memory, two CD8 naive and one CD8 memory plate. Study-wide findings and caveats: Richness estimates generally favored naive over memory subsets.

CD45RO-negative CD8 cells positively selected for CCR7 made up the naive population, which excluded terminally differentiated effector memory CD45RA+ cells. Recent acute infections and vaccinations were absent in the healthy HIV-negative adult donors. Germline V gene data show CDR1 as MNHNS and CDR2 as SASEGT. The CDR3 is 15 amino acids. V lost 1 base and J 2 bases, leaving 12 bases between the germline ends. As for this clone: What it binds is not known. Additional DNA sequences in this sample encode the identical CDR3.

Sequenced by immunoSEQ multiplex PCR; TCRdb stores in-frame clones only, minus some. The data show roughly 1,800,000 clones, approximately 95% seen once. This chain joins TRBV6-1 and TRBJ2-7, with D possibly matching TRBD2 (6 bases). The source is a man between 18 and 35 years old in good health. The sequenced sample consisted of naive CD8+ T cells sorted from blood. CDR3 coding DNA: TGTGCCAGCAGTGAAGGATTAGCGGAGACCTACGAGCAGTACTTC. It encodes CASSEGLAETYEQYF.